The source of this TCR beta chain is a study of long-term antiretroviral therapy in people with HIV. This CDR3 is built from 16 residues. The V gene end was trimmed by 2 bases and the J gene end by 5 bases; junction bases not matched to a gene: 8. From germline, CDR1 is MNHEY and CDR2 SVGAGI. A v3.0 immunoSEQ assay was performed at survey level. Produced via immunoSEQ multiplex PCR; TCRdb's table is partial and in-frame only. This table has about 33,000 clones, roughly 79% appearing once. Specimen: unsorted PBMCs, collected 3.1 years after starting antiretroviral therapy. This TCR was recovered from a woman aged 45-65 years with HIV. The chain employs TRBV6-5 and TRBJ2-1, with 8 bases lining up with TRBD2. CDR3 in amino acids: CASSYMRSGGHNEQFF. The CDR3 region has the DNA TGTGCCAGCAGTTACATGAGAAGCGGGGGTCACAATGAGCAGTTCTTC.